This T cell receptor beta chain was captured in a study of T cell repertoires in cytomegalovirus infection (dated by TCRdb to about 2019). Looking at the study overall: Because public TCR beta signatures pointed to carriage of CMV infection together with the matching HLA type, the HLA type of each donor mattered for the analysis.

The instrument was an Illumina HiSeq 1500. TCRdb reworked the public reads: Q25 trimming with fastp, MiXCR clone assembly, productive beta chains retained. Records with the same CDR3 protein are collapsed into one entry carrying the most frequent genes and DNA. Within this sample are almost 550,000 distinct CDR3 sequences, with 16% of them counted one time only. Jointly, the top ten make up approximately 24% of the sample. As concerns this clonotype: Its antigen has not been determined. Qualities for individual bases were not recorded, and no much larger clone is one base off.

Inclusive of the bounding cysteine and phenylalanine, the CDR3 is 13 residues long. Solely the CDR3 DNA is kept, with 39 bases framed from the first base. V and J lose 8 bases and 3 bases, and a span of 17 bases separates them. The germline V gene encodes CDR1 SQVTM and CDR2 ANQGSEA. The full study reports these points: The ex vivo response was dominated by HLA-C-restricted CMV-specific TCR beta clonotypes, which also provided the single most frequent clonotype in two of eight donors. In both this cohort and an independent cohort of a few hundred donors, the cumulative frequency of public TCR beta family members distinguished carriers of CMV infection plus the relevant HLA type.

This receptor chain uses TRBV29-1 and TRBJ2-7, with the D gene too uncertain to name. The sequencing sample was made of CD8+ T cells from PBMCs. The clonotype comes from a human donor in good health (CMV status not recorded). Some clones in this sample may be carry-over from other donors' samples. The DNA is as follows: TGCAGCCCCCTAGGAAGGGTGGGCTACGAGCAGTACTTC. It codes for CSPLGRVGYEQYF.